Listed below are T cell receptor beta chains from one sample, sequenced in a study of early T cells in non-severe SARS-CoV-2 infection. TCRdb re-analysed the 5' RACE reads in MiXCR, keeping a single row per CDR3 protein. This sample has some 67,000 distinct CDR3 sequences, with roughly 13% found just once. Sequencing was performed on whole blood. The receptors here all came from an adult who was a healthcare worker with PCR-confirmed SARS-CoV-2 infection or an uninfected control (not recorded which). Each CDR3 is given with its conserved first and last residue. The D gene is left open where the match is weak. A clone size is listed for some rows: how often the clone was seen (once, few, many), or a class if it is expanded.

cdr3_aa: CASSLRLAGTGELFF
cdr3_nt: TGCGCCAGCAGCCTCCGACTAGCGGGGACCGGGGAGCTGTTTTTT
j_call: TRBJ2-2
clone_size: many
v_call: TRBV4-1
d_call: TRBD2

cdr3_aa: CASSDQETQYF
cdr3_nt: TGTGCCAGCAGTGATCAAGAGACCCAGTACTTC
j_call: TRBJ2-5
clone_size: few
v_call: TRBV12-3/TRBV12-4
d_call: NA

cdr3_aa: CASKNPRTGNTEAFF
cdr3_nt: TGTGCCAGCAAAAACCCCAGGACAGGGAACACTGAAGCTTTCTTT
j_call: TRBJ1-1
clone_size: many
v_call: TRBV6-2/TRBV6-3
d_call: TRBD1

cdr3_aa: CASSLVGGTGANVLTF
cdr3_nt: TGTGCCAGCAGCTTAGTAGGCGGCACTGGGGCCAACGTCCTGACTTTC
j_call: TRBJ2-6
clone_size: few
v_call: TRBV7-6
d_call: NA

cdr3_aa: CASSLGQGKAYEQYF
cdr3_nt: TGTGCCAGCAGCCTCGGACAGGGTAAGGCCTACGAGCAGTACTTC
j_call: TRBJ2-7
clone_size: few
v_call: TRBV5-6
d_call: TRBD1

cdr3_aa: CASDRDTPSNEQYF
cdr3_nt: TGTGCCAGCGACAGGGACACCCCTTCCAACGAGCAGTACTTC
j_call: TRBJ2-7
clone_size: NA
v_call: TRBV28
d_call: TRBD1

cdr3_aa: CATGSTWDFGYTF
cdr3_nt: TGTGCCACCGGCTCCACATGGGATTTTGGCTACACCTTC
j_call: TRBJ1-2
clone_size: NA
v_call: TRBV28
d_call: NA

cdr3_aa: CASSSLSPLNSPLHF
cdr3_nt: TGTGCCAGCAGTTCGCTCAGTCCCCTAAATTCACCCCTCCACTTT
j_call: TRBJ1-6
clone_size: NA
v_call: TRBV12-3/TRBV12-4
d_call: NA

cdr3_aa: CASSLGLAGLYF
cdr3_nt: TGTGCCAGCAGTTTGGGTCTAGCGGGTTTGTATTTT
j_call: TRBJ2-3
clone_size: few
v_call: TRBV28
d_call: TRBD2

cdr3_aa: CASSREVEAFF
cdr3_nt: TGTGCCAGCAGTCGGGAGGTTGAAGCTTTCTTT
j_call: TRBJ1-1
clone_size: NA
v_call: TRBV6-6
d_call: NA

cdr3_aa: CASSLQLLNTEAFF
cdr3_nt: TGTGCCAGCAGCTTACAACTCTTGAACACTGAAGCTTTCTTT
j_call: TRBJ1-1
clone_size: many
v_call: TRBV5-6
d_call: NA

cdr3_aa: CASSRQPGNYGYTF
cdr3_nt: TGTGCCAGCAGTAGACAACCCGGTAACTATGGCTACACCTTC
j_call: TRBJ1-2
clone_size: NA
v_call: TRBV28
d_call: NA

cdr3_aa: CASSLWGGGSGQFF
cdr3_nt: TGTGCCAGCAGTTTATGGGGTGGGGGGTCTGGGCAGTTCTTC
j_call: TRBJ2-1
clone_size: few
v_call: TRBV27
d_call: NA

cdr3_aa: CASNKQETQYF
cdr3_nt: TGTGCCAGCAACAAACAAGAGACCCAGTACTTC
j_call: TRBJ2-5
clone_size: many
v_call: TRBV5-6
d_call: NA

cdr3_aa: CSADRDLAKNIQYF
cdr3_nt: TGCAGTGCTGACCGGGACCTAGCCAAAAACATTCAGTACTTC
j_call: TRBJ2-4
clone_size: few
v_call: TRBV20-1
d_call: NA

cdr3_aa: CSVGQDTNTGELFF
cdr3_nt: TGCAGCGTGGGACAGGACACGAACACCGGGGAGCTGTTTTTT
j_call: TRBJ2-2
clone_size: many
v_call: TRBV29-1
d_call: TRBD1

cdr3_aa: CASSLASFSNTGELFF
cdr3_nt: TGCGCCAGCAGCTTGGCCAGCTTTTCTAACACCGGGGAGCTGTTTTTT
j_call: TRBJ2-2
clone_size: few
v_call: TRBV5-1
d_call: NA

cdr3_aa: CASSQGAKQPQHF
cdr3_nt: TGTGCCAGCAGCCAGGGGGCCAAACAGCCCCAGCATTTT
j_call: TRBJ1-5
clone_size: NA
v_call: TRBV3-1
d_call: NA

cdr3_aa: CASSLQGRGTGELFF
cdr3_nt: TGTGCCAGCAGCTTACAGGGCCGGGGCACCGGGGAGCTGTTTTTT
j_call: TRBJ2-2
clone_size: many
v_call: TRBV2
d_call: NA

cdr3_aa: CASSSGTSGYTF
cdr3_nt: TGTGCCAGCAGTTCCGGGACATCGGGCTACACCTTC
j_call: TRBJ1-2
clone_size: few
v_call: TRBV2
d_call: NA

cdr3_aa: CASSRGQPYEQYF
cdr3_nt: TGCGCCAGCAGCCGTGGACAGCCCTACGAGCAGTACTTC
j_call: TRBJ2-7
clone_size: few
v_call: TRBV5-1
d_call: NA

cdr3_aa: CASSSEPSGGYTF
cdr3_nt: TGCGCCAGCAGCTCCGAACCGTCTGGGGGCTACACCTTC
j_call: TRBJ1-2
clone_size: many
v_call: TRBV5-1
d_call: NA

cdr3_aa: CSVSGTEGKREQFF
cdr3_nt: TGCAGCGTTTCCGGGACAGAGGGCAAGAGGGAGCAGTTCTTC
j_call: TRBJ2-1
clone_size: many
v_call: TRBV29-1
d_call: TRBD1

cdr3_aa: CASSSTHGIGEDIQYF
cdr3_nt: TGTGCCAGCAGCTCTACGCACGGGATAGGGGAGGACATTCAGTACTTC
j_call: TRBJ2-4
clone_size: NA
v_call: TRBV7-2
d_call: NA

cdr3_aa: CASSVPTSGKETQYF
cdr3_nt: TGTGCCAGCAGTGTCCCTACTAGCGGGAAGGAGACCCAGTACTTC
j_call: TRBJ2-5
clone_size: NA
v_call: TRBV2
d_call: TRBD2

cdr3_aa: CASGKGSGNTIYF
cdr3_nt: TGTGCCAGCGGCAAGGGCTCTGGAAACACCATATATTTT
j_call: TRBJ1-3
clone_size: few
v_call: TRBV28
d_call: NA

cdr3_aa: CASSQEAGLAIQETQYF
cdr3_nt: TGTGCCAGCAGCCAAGAGGCAGGACTAGCGATCCAAGAGACCCAGTACTTC
j_call: TRBJ2-5
clone_size: few
v_call: TRBV14
d_call: TRBD2